The 5 T cell receptor beta chains in this list originate from one sample, sequenced in a study of T-cell reconstitution after alpha-beta-depleted transplantation in children. Unique molecular identifiers were incorporated when the TCRbeta library was constructed. TCRdb fed the PCR reads into MiXCR, producing one record per CDR3 protein. The sample lists about 360,000 distinct CDR3 sequences, about an eighth seen once, with roughly 4.5% in the top ten. Sequencing used PBMCs, obtained from the stem cell graft. Receptor source: a human donor who donated a stem cell graft to a child with Fanconi anemia.

This clonotype was recorded a few times. The gene calls are TRBV4-2 and TRBJ1-2, with D unclear. The CDR3 is made up of 16 amino acids. Deletions cut 1 base from V and 4 bases from J, with 16 bases between. Germline V gene data show CDR1 as LGHNA and CDR2 as YNFKEQ. For the CDR3, the DNA is TGTGCCAGCAGCCAAGTGGGGTCCAGGAGCTTCTATGGCTACACCTTC. It yields the protein CASSQVGSRSFYGYTF.

CDR3 region: CASSPLAGDTGELFF. The CDR3 DNA is TGTGCCAGCAGCCCTCTAGCGGGAGACACCGGGGAGCTGTTTTTT. The chain carries TRBV12-3 or TRBV12-4 and TRBJ2-2; 10 bases match TRBD2. The V and J ends lost 6 bases and 3 bases, in that order; junction bases with no gene match: 4. The CDR3 is made up of 15 amino acids.

This clonotype was detected ten times or more. V gene TRBV28 combines with J gene TRBJ2-1, with no clear D. This CDR3 is built from 11 residues. The V gene's germline CDR1 is MDHEN and CDR2 SYDVKM. Between the trimmed V and J ends, which lost 5 bases and 7 bases, there was a span of 6 bases. This chain's CDR3 is CASSRPNEQFF. The CDR3 nucleotides read TGTGCCAGCAGTCGTCCGAATGAGCAGTTCTTC.

This clonotype was recorded at least ten times. The genes are TRBV6-5 and TRBJ2-2; 12 nucleotides agree with TRBD2. The germline V gene encodes CDR1 MNHEY and CDR2 SVGAGI. Unmatched junction bases numbered 4, after V lost 4 bases and J lost 1 base. CDR3 size: 17 residues. The chain's CDR3 is CASSSTSGGRNTGELFF. As DNA, the CDR3 is TGTGCCAGCAGTTCGACTAGCGGGGGCCGGAACACCGGGGAGCTGTTTTTT.

This clonotype appeared many times. This chain connects TRBV7-6 to TRBJ2-3; tentatively, D is TRBD1 or TRBD2 (5 bases each). The CDR3 runs 15 residues. Germline values: CDR1 SGHVS, CDR2 FNYEAQ. V lost 0 bases and J 4 bases, leaving 11 bases between the germline ends. The CDR3: CASSLAGGGSDTQYF. As DNA, the CDR3 is TGTGCCAGCAGCTTAGCTGGGGGTGGATCAGATACGCAGTATTTT.